This T cell receptor beta chain was sequenced during a study of blood T cell repertoires in COVID-19. Study-wide context: Sample material is recorded as cDNA or gDNA derived from T cells, B-cell-depleted T cells, or PBMCs.

Germline CDR1 WSHSY, CDR2 SAAADI. V was pared by 0 bases and J by 6 bases, with 10 bases between. The CDR3 is 14 residues long. TCRdb's copy holds only in-frame clones and misses some; the assay was immunoSEQ multiplex PCR. The profile shows 250,000 to 350,000 clones, around 88% of them singletons. Sample: peripheral blood. This clonotype was obtained from a woman in her twenties or thirties who had recovered from COVID-19. The rearrangement uses TRBV10-2 and TRBJ2-3; TRBD1 is a possible D gene (6 bases). This chain's CDR3 is CASSESTGRDTQYF. The CDR3 nucleotides are TGCGCCAGCAGTGAGTCGACAGGCAGGGATACGCAGTATTTT.